This is a list of T cell receptor beta chains from one sample in a study of glioma-infiltrating T cells. Using its own MiXCR run on the multiplex PCR reads, TCRdb lists one record per CDR3 protein. Of approximately 100,000 distinct CDR3 sequences listed, under 30% are singletons. Sequences were obtained from glioma tissue, nonneoplastic brain tissue, or PBMCs (not recorded which). All receptors come from a human donor with low-grade glioma or glioblastoma, undergoing nonglioma brain surgery, or in good health (not recorded which). Each CDR3 is given with its conserved first and last residue. The order of the fields is CDR3 protein, CDR3 DNA, V gene, CDR3 length, J gene, D gene, clone size. A D gene is named only where the DNA matches it firmly. The size field is filled for only some rows; it gives once, few, many or a size class.

CDR3 protein: CASGPGGGPTDTQYF
CDR3 DNA: TGTGCCAGCGGCCCAGGGGGGGGCCCCACAGATACGCAGTATTTT
V gene: TRBV7-2
CDR3 length: 15
J gene: TRBJ2-3
D gene: .
clone size: .

CDR3 protein: CASSIGTVPGETQYF
CDR3 DNA: TGTGCCAGCAGCATCGGGACTGTCCCAGGAGAGACCCAGTACTTC
V gene: TRBV7-3
CDR3 length: 15
J gene: TRBJ2-5
D gene: .
clone size: .

CDR3 protein: CASSLDIAGYSYEQCF
CDR3 DNA: TGTGCCAGCAGCTTGGATATAGCGGGGTACTCCTACGAGCAGTGCTTC
V gene: TRBV5-6
CDR3 length: 16
J gene: TRBJ2-7
D gene: TRBD2
clone size: once

CDR3 protein: CASISYNEQFF
CDR3 DNA: TGTGCCAGTATCTCCTACAATGAGCAGTTCTTC
V gene: TRBV19
CDR3 length: 11
J gene: TRBJ2-1
D gene: .
clone size: .

CDR3 protein: CASKAGETNTGELFF
CDR3 DNA: TGTGCCAGCAAAGCGGGGGAGACGAACACCGGGGAGCTGTTTTTT
V gene: TRBV6-1
CDR3 length: 15
J gene: TRBJ2-2
D gene: TRBD2
clone size: many

CDR3 protein: CASSFTGGQREKLFF
CDR3 DNA: TGTGCCAGCAGTTTTACAGGGGGCCAAAGGGAAAAACTGTTTTTT
V gene: TRBV12-3/TRBV12-4
CDR3 length: 15
J gene: TRBJ1-4
D gene: TRBD1
clone size: .

CDR3 protein: CASRVGLNQPQHF
CDR3 DNA: TGTGCCAGCAGGGTTGGGCTCAATCAGCCCCAGCATTTT
V gene: TRBV2
CDR3 length: 13
J gene: TRBJ1-5
D gene: .
clone size: many

CDR3 protein: CASSSNAGTYGYTF
CDR3 DNA: TGTGCCAGCAGCTCAAACGCGGGAACTTATGGCTACACCTTC
V gene: TRBV7-2
CDR3 length: 14
J gene: TRBJ1-2
D gene: .
clone size: many

CDR3 protein: CSVPTGGTDTQYF
CDR3 DNA: TGCAGCGTCCCGACAGGGGGCACAGATACGCAGTATTTT
V gene: TRBV29-1
CDR3 length: 13
J gene: TRBJ2-3
D gene: TRBD1
clone size: many

CDR3 protein: CASSMPPGQGGNGYTF
CDR3 DNA: TGTGCCAGTAGTATGCCCCCAGGACAGGGAGGAAATGGCTACACCTTC
V gene: TRBV19
CDR3 length: 16
J gene: TRBJ1-2
D gene: TRBD1
clone size: .

CDR3 protein: CASVRVPLDTQYF
CDR3 DNA: TGTGCCAGCGTCAGAGTACCCCTCGACACGCAGTATTTT
V gene: TRBV6-1
CDR3 length: 13
J gene: TRBJ2-3
D gene: .
clone size: .

CDR3 protein: CASSQDGTKKETQYF
CDR3 DNA: TGCGCCAGCAGCCAAGATGGGACAAAAAAAGAGACCCAGTACTTC
V gene: TRBV4-3
CDR3 length: 15
J gene: TRBJ2-5
D gene: .
clone size: many

CDR3 protein: CASSQGGTATNSPLHF
CDR3 DNA: TGTGCCAGCAGCCAAGGTGGGACAGCTACGAATTCACCCCTCCACTTT
V gene: TRBV3-1
CDR3 length: 16
J gene: TRBJ1-6
D gene: TRBD1
clone size: few

CDR3 protein: CASSDRDFQETQYF
CDR3 DNA: TGTGCCAGCAGCGATCGGGACTTCCAAGAGACCCAGTACTTC
V gene: TRBV5-6
CDR3 length: 14
J gene: TRBJ2-5
D gene: .
clone size: few

CDR3 protein: CASSVNGTVNTEAFF
CDR3 DNA: TGTGCCAGCAGTGTAAACGGGACTGTGAACACTGAAGCTTTCTTT
V gene: TRBV6-6
CDR3 length: 15
J gene: TRBJ1-1
D gene: .
clone size: .

CDR3 protein: CATSRVRRGGSYEQYF
CDR3 DNA: TGTGCCACCAGCAGAGTAAGGCGGGGGGGTTCCTACGAGCAGTACTTC
V gene: TRBV15
CDR3 length: 16
J gene: TRBJ2-7
D gene: TRBD2
clone size: many

CDR3 protein: CASRPDSNTEAFF
CDR3 DNA: TGTGCCAGCAGACCCGACAGTAACACTGAAGCTTTCTTT
V gene: TRBV12-3/TRBV12-4
CDR3 length: 13
J gene: TRBJ1-1
D gene: .
clone size: few

CDR3 protein: CASVGATSYEQYF
CDR3 DNA: TGTGCCAGTGTAGGGGCCACCTCCTACGAGCAGTACTTC
V gene: TRBV2
CDR3 length: 13
J gene: TRBJ2-7
D gene: .
clone size: .

CDR3 protein: CASRTGTGGYTF
CDR3 DNA: TGTGCCAGCAGAACCGGGACAGGAGGCTACACCTTC
V gene: TRBV6-1
CDR3 length: 12
J gene: TRBJ1-2
D gene: TRBD1
clone size: many

CDR3 protein: CASSFLTGGTNGCTF
CDR3 DNA: TGCGCCAGCAGCTTCCTGACAGGGGGTACTAACGGCTGCACCTTC
V gene: TRBV5-1
CDR3 length: 15
J gene: TRBJ1-2
D gene: TRBD1
clone size: .

CDR3 protein: CASSLSRGWVNTEAFF
CDR3 DNA: TGTGCCAGCAGCTTAAGTAGGGGTTGGGTGAACACTGAAGCTTTCTTT
V gene: TRBV7-2
CDR3 length: 16
J gene: TRBJ1-1
D gene: .
clone size: many

CDR3 protein: CATRARMDTEAFF
CDR3 DNA: TGTGCCACCCGGGCGAGAATGGACACTGAAGCTTTCTTT
V gene: TRBV6-1
CDR3 length: 13
J gene: TRBJ1-1
D gene: .
clone size: many

CDR3 protein: CIVEGGGAEAFF
CDR3 DNA: TGCATCGTCGAAGGGGGGGGAGCTGAAGCTTTCTTT
V gene: TRBV29-1
CDR3 length: 12
J gene: TRBJ1-1
D gene: .
clone size: .

CDR3 protein: CASRPRTSQETQYF
CDR3 DNA: TGTGCCAGCAGGCCCAGGACTAGCCAAGAGACCCAGTACTTC
V gene: TRBV12-3/TRBV12-4
CDR3 length: 14
J gene: TRBJ2-5
D gene: TRBD2
clone size: many

CDR3 protein: CASSQDGRSGTNVLTF
CDR3 DNA: TGTGCCAGCAGCCAAGACGGGCGCTCTGGGACCAACGTCCTGACTTTC
V gene: TRBV4-2
CDR3 length: 16
J gene: TRBJ2-6
D gene: .
clone size: .

CDR3 protein: CASQDGQNTEAFF
CDR3 DNA: TGTGCCAGCCAGGACGGACAGAACACTGAAGCTTTCTTT
V gene: TRBV6-1
CDR3 length: 13
J gene: TRBJ1-1
D gene: .
clone size: many

CDR3 protein: CASSFGLGEKYF
CDR3 DNA: TGTGCCAGCAGCTTTGGCCTTGGGGAGAAGTACTTC
V gene: TRBV6-5
CDR3 length: 12
J gene: TRBJ2-7
D gene: .
clone size: .

CDR3 protein: CASSLEGGPSRTQYF
CDR3 DNA: TGTGCCAGCAGCTTAGAAGGGGGGCCTTCACGTACGCAGTATTTT
V gene: TRBV7-2
CDR3 length: 15
J gene: TRBJ2-3
D gene: .
clone size: .

CDR3 protein: CASSFWLLNTGELFF
CDR3 DNA: TGCGCCAGCAGCTTTTGGCTACTTAACACCGGGGAGCTGTTTTTT
V gene: TRBV5-1
CDR3 length: 15
J gene: TRBJ2-2
D gene: .
clone size: .

CDR3 protein: CASSQDLGIGETQYF
CDR3 DNA: TGTGCCAGCAGCCAAGATCTAGGGATAGGAGAGACCCAGTACTTC
V gene: TRBV4-2
CDR3 length: 15
J gene: TRBJ2-5
D gene: .
clone size: .

CDR3 protein: CASNLERGYYEQYF
CDR3 DNA: TGTGCCAGCAACTTAGAACGGGGCTACTACGAGCAGTACTTC
V gene: TRBV11-1
CDR3 length: 14
J gene: TRBJ2-7
D gene: .
clone size: .

CDR3 protein: CASSVLSSGDTIYF
CDR3 DNA: TGTGCCAGCAGCGTGTTATCTTCTGGGGACACCATATATTTT
V gene: TRBV9
CDR3 length: 14
J gene: TRBJ1-3
D gene: .
clone size: few

CDR3 protein: CASSSAGGASWDEQYF
CDR3 DNA: TGTGCCAGCAGTTCGGCAGGGGGCGCATCTTGGGACGAGCAGTACTTC
V gene: TRBV6-2/TRBV6-3
CDR3 length: 16
J gene: TRBJ2-7
D gene: TRBD1
clone size: many

CDR3 protein: CASSCLGQANYGYTF
CDR3 DNA: TGTGCCAGCAGTTGTTTGGGGCAAGCTAACTATGGCTACACCTTC
V gene: TRBV6-6
CDR3 length: 15
J gene: TRBJ1-2
D gene: .
clone size: .

CDR3 protein: CASIRGRDSGNTIYF
CDR3 DNA: TGTGCCAGCATAAGGGGACGAGACTCTGGAAACACCATATATTTT
V gene: TRBV6-1
CDR3 length: 15
J gene: TRBJ1-3
D gene: .
clone size: many

CDR3 protein: CASSTGFATNEKLFF
CDR3 DNA: TGTGCCAGTAGTACAGGATTTGCAACTAATGAAAAACTGTTTTTT
V gene: TRBV19
CDR3 length: 15
J gene: TRBJ1-4
D gene: .
clone size: few

CDR3 protein: CASSYSAPLSYNEQFF
CDR3 DNA: TGTGCCAGCAGTTACTCAGCCCCTTTGTCCTACAATGAGCAGTTCTTC
V gene: TRBV6-2/TRBV6-3
CDR3 length: 16
J gene: TRBJ2-1
D gene: .
clone size: many

CDR3 protein: CSVGRDTEAFF
CDR3 DNA: TGCAGCGTTGGGAGGGACACTGAAGCTTTCTTT
V gene: TRBV29-1
CDR3 length: 11
J gene: TRBJ1-1
D gene: .
clone size: few

CDR3 protein: CASWPDRQASGYTF
CDR3 DNA: TGTGCCAGCTGGCCGGACAGGCAGGCAAGTGGCTACACCTTC
V gene: TRBV6-1
CDR3 length: 14
J gene: TRBJ1-2
D gene: TRBD1
clone size: many

CDR3 protein: CASSWLAGFTDTQYF
CDR3 DNA: TGTGCCAGCAGCTGGCTAGCGGGTTTCACAGATACGCAGTATTTT
V gene: TRBV7-2
CDR3 length: 15
J gene: TRBJ2-3
D gene: TRBD2
clone size: .

CDR3 protein: CASSEVGGYEQYF
CDR3 DNA: TGTGCCAGCAGTGAAGTTGGCGGCTACGAGCAGTACTTC
V gene: TRBV6-1
CDR3 length: 13
J gene: TRBJ2-7
D gene: .
clone size: many

CDR3 protein: CASGGKDTQYF
CDR3 DNA: TGTGCCAGCGGGGGAAAAGATACGCAGTATTTT
V gene: TRBV6-2/TRBV6-3
CDR3 length: 11
J gene: TRBJ2-3
D gene: .
clone size: once

CDR3 protein: CASSLKLAVSYEQYF
CDR3 DNA: TGTGCCAGCAGCTTGAAGCTAGCTGTCAGTTACGAGCAGTACTTC
V gene: TRBV11-1
CDR3 length: 15
J gene: TRBJ2-7
D gene: .
clone size: many

CDR3 protein: CTSSQVLGVQRGYTF
CDR3 DNA: TGCACCAGCAGCCAAGTGCTGGGGGTTCAGCGTGGCTACACCTTC
V gene: TRBV4-3
CDR3 length: 15
J gene: TRBJ1-2
D gene: .
clone size: .

CDR3 protein: CASSWKGLNEQFF
CDR3 DNA: TGTGCCAGCAGCTGGAAGGGGTTGAATGAGCAGTTCTTC
V gene: TRBV12-3/TRBV12-4
CDR3 length: 13
J gene: TRBJ2-1
D gene: .
clone size: once

CDR3 protein: CASSLGQGYQETQYF
CDR3 DNA: TGTGCCAGCAGCTTAGGACAGGGGTACCAAGAGACCCAGTACTTC
V gene: TRBV11-2
CDR3 length: 15
J gene: TRBJ2-5
D gene: TRBD1
clone size: many

CDR3 protein: CASSLKLTNYGYTF
CDR3 DNA: TGTGCCAGCAGCCTGAAGCTAACTAACTATGGCTACACCTTC
V gene: TRBV7-9
CDR3 length: 14
J gene: TRBJ1-2
D gene: .
clone size: .

CDR3 protein: CASSLQGTKAQHF
CDR3 DNA: TGTGCCAGCAGTTTACAGGGAACGAAAGCCCAGCATTTT
V gene: TRBV28
CDR3 length: 13
J gene: TRBJ1-5
D gene: .
clone size: many

CDR3 protein: CASSFPDRNGEQYF
CDR3 DNA: TGTGCCAGCAGTTTCCCGGACAGGAATGGCGAGCAGTACTTC
V gene: TRBV27
CDR3 length: 14
J gene: TRBJ2-7
D gene: TRBD1
clone size: many

CDR3 protein: CASSPRVNQPQHF
CDR3 DNA: TGTGCCAGCAGCCCCCGGGTGAATCAGCCCCAGCATTTT
V gene: TRBV7-6
CDR3 length: 13
J gene: TRBJ1-5
D gene: .
clone size: few

CDR3 protein: CASSIMEGAYEQYF
CDR3 DNA: TGTGCCAGTAGTATAATGGAAGGAGCCTACGAGCAGTACTTC
V gene: TRBV19
CDR3 length: 14
J gene: TRBJ2-7
D gene: .
clone size: .

CDR3 protein: CASSSTTSGGETQYF
CDR3 DNA: TGTGCCAGCAGCTCCACGACTAGCGGGGGGGAGACCCAGTACTTC
V gene: TRBV5-4
CDR3 length: 15
J gene: TRBJ2-5
D gene: TRBD2
clone size: .

CDR3 protein: CASSLLYSSTDTQYF
CDR3 DNA: TGTGCCAGCAGCTTATTATACTCATCCACAGATACGCAGTATTTT
V gene: TRBV7-9
CDR3 length: 15
J gene: TRBJ2-3
D gene: .
clone size: many

CDR3 protein: CAISLEDRRPQHF
CDR3 DNA: TGTGCCATCAGTCTCGAGGACAGGAGGCCCCAGCATTTT
V gene: TRBV10-3
CDR3 length: 13
J gene: TRBJ1-5
D gene: TRBD1
clone size: many

CDR3 protein: CASSFKMGQPQHF
CDR3 DNA: TGTGCCAGCAGTTTTAAGATGGGACAGCCCCAGCATTTT
V gene: TRBV28
CDR3 length: 13
J gene: TRBJ1-5
D gene: .
clone size: many

CDR3 protein: CASSYSGGTGELFF
CDR3 DNA: TGTGCCAGCAGCTACAGCGGGGGGACCGGGGAGCTGTTTTTT
V gene: TRBV11-2
CDR3 length: 14
J gene: TRBJ2-2
D gene: TRBD2
clone size: .

CDR3 protein: CASSLTRAGGTDTQYF
CDR3 DNA: TGCGCCAGCAGCCTGACTAGGGCGGGGGGCACAGATACGCAGTATTTT
V gene: TRBV5-1
CDR3 length: 16
J gene: TRBJ2-3
D gene: TRBD2
clone size: .